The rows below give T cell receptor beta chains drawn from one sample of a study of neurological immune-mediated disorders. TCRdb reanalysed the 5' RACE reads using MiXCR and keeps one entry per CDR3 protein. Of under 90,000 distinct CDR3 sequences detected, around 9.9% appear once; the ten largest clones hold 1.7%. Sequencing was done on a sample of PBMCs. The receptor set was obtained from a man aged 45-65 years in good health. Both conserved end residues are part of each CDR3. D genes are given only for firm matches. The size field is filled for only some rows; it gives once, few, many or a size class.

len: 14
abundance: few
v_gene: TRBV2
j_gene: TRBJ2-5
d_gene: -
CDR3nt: TGTGCCAGCAGTTGGGATGGGCCCAGAGAGACCCAGTACTTC
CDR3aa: CASSWDGPRETQYF

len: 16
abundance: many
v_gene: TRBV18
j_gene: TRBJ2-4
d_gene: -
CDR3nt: TGTGCCAGCTCACCACCGGGGGGCACGGCCAAAAACATTCAGTACTTC
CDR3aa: CASSPPGGTAKNIQYF

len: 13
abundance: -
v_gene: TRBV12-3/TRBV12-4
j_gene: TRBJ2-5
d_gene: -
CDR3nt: TGTGCCAGCAACACCAGGGGTGATGAGACCCAGTACTTC
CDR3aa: CASNTRGDETQYF

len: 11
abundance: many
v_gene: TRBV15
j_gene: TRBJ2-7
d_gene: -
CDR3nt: TGTGCCACCAGCAGGCTCTCCGAGCAGTACTTC
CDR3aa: CATSRLSEQYF

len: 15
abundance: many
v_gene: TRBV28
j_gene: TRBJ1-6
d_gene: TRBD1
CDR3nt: TGTGCCAGCACCACACCGGGACAGGGTAATTCACCCCTCCACTTT
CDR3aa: CASTTPGQGNSPLHF

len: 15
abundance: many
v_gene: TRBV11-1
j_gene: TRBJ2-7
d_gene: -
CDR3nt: TGTGCCAGCAGCTTAGGCGAGGGGAGCTCCTACGAGCAGTACTTC
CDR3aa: CASSLGEGSSYEQYF

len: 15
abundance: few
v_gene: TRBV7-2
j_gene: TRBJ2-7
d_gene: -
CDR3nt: TGTGCCAGCCAGCGGAGGGCAGGGGAAAGTCCTGAGCAGTACTTC
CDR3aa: CASQRRAGESPEQYF

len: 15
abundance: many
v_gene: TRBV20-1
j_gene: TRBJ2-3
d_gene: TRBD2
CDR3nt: TGCAGTGCTTGGGACGGCGGGAGGGCGACAGATACGCAGTATTTT
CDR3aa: CSAWDGGRATDTQYF

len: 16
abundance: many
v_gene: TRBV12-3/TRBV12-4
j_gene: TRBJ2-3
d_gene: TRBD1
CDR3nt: TGTGCCAGCAGTCCGCCCGGGACAGTCCGGTTGGATACGCAGTATTTT
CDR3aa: CASSPPGTVRLDTQYF

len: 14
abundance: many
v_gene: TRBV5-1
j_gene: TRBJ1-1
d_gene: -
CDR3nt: TGCGCCAGCAGCTTGGGCCAGGGACACACTGAAGCTTTCTTT
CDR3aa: CASSLGQGHTEAFF

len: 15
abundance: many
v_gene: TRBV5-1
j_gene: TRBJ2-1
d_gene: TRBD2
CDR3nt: TGCGCCAGCAGCTTGGTAGCGGGGGGACCCAATGAGCAGTTCTTC
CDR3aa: CASSLVAGGPNEQFF

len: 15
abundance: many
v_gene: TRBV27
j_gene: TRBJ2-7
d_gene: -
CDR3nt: TGTGCCAGCAGTTTAAAGGGGCCCCGGGAATACGAGCAGTACTTC
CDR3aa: CASSLKGPREYEQYF

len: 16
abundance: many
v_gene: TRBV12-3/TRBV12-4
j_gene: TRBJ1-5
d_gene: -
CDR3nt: TGTGCCAGCAGTCGAGACAACGCAAATAGCAATCAGCCCCAGCATTTT
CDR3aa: CASSRDNANSNQPQHF

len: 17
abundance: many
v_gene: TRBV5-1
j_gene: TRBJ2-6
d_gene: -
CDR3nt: TGCGCCAGCAGCGGACACGGACAGAGCTCTGGGGCCAACGTCCTGACTTTC
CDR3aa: CASSGHGQSSGANVLTF

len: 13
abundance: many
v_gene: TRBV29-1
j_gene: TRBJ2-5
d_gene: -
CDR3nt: TGCAGCGTAAATCTCGGCAGCCAAGAGACCCAGTACTTC
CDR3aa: CSVNLGSQETQYF

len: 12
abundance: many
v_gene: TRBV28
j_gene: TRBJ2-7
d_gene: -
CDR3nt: TGTGCCAGCAGAGTCACAGGGTACGAGCAGTACTTC
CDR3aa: CASRVTGYEQYF

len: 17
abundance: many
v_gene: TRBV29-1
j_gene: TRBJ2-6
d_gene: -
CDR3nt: TGCAGCGTTGAGAAGTCCCCGACGACCTCTGGGGCCAACGTCCTGACTTTC
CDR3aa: CSVEKSPTTSGANVLTF

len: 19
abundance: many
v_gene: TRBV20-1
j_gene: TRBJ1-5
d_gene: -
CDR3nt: TGCAGTGCTAGAGCGGGGAAAGCTGAGACCTGGGTGAGCAATCAGCCCCAGCATTTT
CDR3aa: CSARAGKAETWVSNQPQHF

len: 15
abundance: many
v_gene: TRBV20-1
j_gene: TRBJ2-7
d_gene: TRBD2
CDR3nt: TGCAGTGCCCCCCTCCGCACTAGCGGGCCCTACGAGCAGTACTTC
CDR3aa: CSAPLRTSGPYEQYF

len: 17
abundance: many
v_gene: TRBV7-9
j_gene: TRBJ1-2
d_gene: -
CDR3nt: TGTGCCAGCAGGAGAGGCTTGACGGGCGCCCTTGGCTATGGCTACACCTTC
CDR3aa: CASRRGLTGALGYGYTF

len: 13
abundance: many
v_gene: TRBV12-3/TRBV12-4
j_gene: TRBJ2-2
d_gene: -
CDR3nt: TGTGCCAGCAGATTACAGAACACCGGGGAGCTGTTTTTT
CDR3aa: CASRLQNTGELFF

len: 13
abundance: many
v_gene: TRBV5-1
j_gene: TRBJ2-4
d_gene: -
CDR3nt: TGCGCCAGCAGACCAGACGACAAAAACATTCAGTACTTC
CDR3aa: CASRPDDKNIQYF

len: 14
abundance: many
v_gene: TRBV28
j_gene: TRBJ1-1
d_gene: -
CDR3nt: TGTGCCAGCAGTTTCGGCAGGCGGAACACTGAAGCTTTCTTT
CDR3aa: CASSFGRRNTEAFF

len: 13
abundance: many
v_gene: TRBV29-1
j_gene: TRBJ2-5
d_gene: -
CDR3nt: TGCAGCGTTGTGGTCGACAACCAAGAGACCCAGTACTTC
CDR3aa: CSVVVDNQETQYF

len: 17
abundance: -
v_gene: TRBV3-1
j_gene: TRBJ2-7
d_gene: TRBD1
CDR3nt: TGTGTCAGCAGCCCCGTGACAGGGGTCCTTTTCTCCTACGAGCAGTACTTC
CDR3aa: CVSSPVTGVLFSYEQYF

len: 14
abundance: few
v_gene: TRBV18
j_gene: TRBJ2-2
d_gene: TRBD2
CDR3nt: TGTGCCAGCTCACCGGGACTACTCACCGGGGAGCTGTTTTTT
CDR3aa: CASSPGLLTGELFF

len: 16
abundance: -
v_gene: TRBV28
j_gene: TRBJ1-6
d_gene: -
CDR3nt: TGTGCCAGCAGTTCTGGACATGGCCCTTATAATTCACCCCTCCACTTT
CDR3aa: CASSSGHGPYNSPLHF

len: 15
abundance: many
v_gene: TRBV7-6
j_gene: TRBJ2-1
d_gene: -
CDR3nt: TGTGCCAGCAGCTCATTGACTAGTCCCTACAATGAGCAGTTCTTC
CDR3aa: CASSSLTSPYNEQFF

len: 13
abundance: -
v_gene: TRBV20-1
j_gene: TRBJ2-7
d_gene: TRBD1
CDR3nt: TGCAGTGCCACCGGGACAGCGAGTCTCGAACAGTACTTC
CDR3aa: CSATGTASLEQYF

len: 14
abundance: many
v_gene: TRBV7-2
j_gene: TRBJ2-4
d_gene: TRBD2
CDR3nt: TGTGCCAGCAGCCGGACTAGCGGAGGGAACATTCAGTACTTC
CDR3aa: CASSRTSGGNIQYF

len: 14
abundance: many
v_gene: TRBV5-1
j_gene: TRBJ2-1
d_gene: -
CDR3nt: TGCGCCAGCAGCTTGGGAGACACATACAATGAGCAGTTCTTC
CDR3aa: CASSLGDTYNEQFF

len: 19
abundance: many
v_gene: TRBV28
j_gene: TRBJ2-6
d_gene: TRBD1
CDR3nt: TGTGCCAGCAGTTCAAATCCGGGACAGGGGGGCTCTGGGGCCAACGTCCTGACTTTC
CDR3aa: CASSSNPGQGGSGANVLTF

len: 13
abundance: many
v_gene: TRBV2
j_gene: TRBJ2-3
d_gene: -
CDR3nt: TGTGCCAGCAGTCTCCAGGAATTTGATACGCAGTATTTT
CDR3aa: CASSLQEFDTQYF

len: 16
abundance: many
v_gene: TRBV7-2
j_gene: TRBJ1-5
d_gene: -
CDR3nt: TGTGCCAGCAGCTTAAGGCGGGGGGACGCCAATCAGCCCCAGCATTTT
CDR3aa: CASSLRRGDANQPQHF

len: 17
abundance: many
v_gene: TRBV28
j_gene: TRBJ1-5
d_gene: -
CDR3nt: TGTGCCAGCAGCACCATAGCACGCGGGGGCCTACGTCAGCCCCAGCATTTT
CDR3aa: CASSTIARGGLRQPQHF

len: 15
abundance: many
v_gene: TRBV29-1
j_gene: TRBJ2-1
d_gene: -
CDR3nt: TGCAGCGTTGAAATCGTGTTGAGCTCCTACAATGAGCAGTTCTTC
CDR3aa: CSVEIVLSSYNEQFF

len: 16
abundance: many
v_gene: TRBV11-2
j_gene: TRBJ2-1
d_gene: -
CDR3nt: TGTGCCAGCAGCTTAGGGGCTGGGGCGGCCTACAATGAGCAGTTCTTC
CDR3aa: CASSLGAGAAYNEQFF

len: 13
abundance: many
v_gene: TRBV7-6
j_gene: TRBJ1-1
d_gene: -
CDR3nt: TGTGCCAGCAGCGCAGTCGGGAACACTGAAGCTTTCTTT
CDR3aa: CASSAVGNTEAFF

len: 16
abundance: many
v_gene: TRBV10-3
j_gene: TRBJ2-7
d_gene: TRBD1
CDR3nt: TGTGCCATCAGTGGCCCGGGACAGGGGGAGTCCTACGAGCAGTACTTC
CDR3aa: CAISGPGQGESYEQYF

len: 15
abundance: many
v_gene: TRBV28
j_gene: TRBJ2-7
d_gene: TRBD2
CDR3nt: TGTGCCAGCAGTTCCGTAGCGGGAGGGAGGTATGAGCAGTACTTC
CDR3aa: CASSSVAGGRYEQYF

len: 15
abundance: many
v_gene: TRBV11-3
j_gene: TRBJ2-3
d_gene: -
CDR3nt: TGTGCCAGCAGCTTAGATGGGGCGGGCACAGATACGCAGTATTTT
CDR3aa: CASSLDGAGTDTQYF